This TCR beta chain was sequenced in a study of regulatory T cells in long-lasting Graves disease. With iRepertoire HTBI primers and Arm-PCR of CDR3 regions, TCR beta libraries were built. Each CDR3 protein is one row after TCRdb ran MiXCR on the multiplex PCR reads. Seen here are under 400,000 distinct CDR3 sequences, approximately 15% observed once, and the top ten hold 25% to 30%. This clonotype was counted many times. Its antigen is currently unknown. Time point here: newly diagnosed GD, antithyroid drugs for less than 3 months. Construction of the TCR library relied on RNA isolated from PBMCs. Roughly 9 milliliters of peripheral blood were drawn into EDTA tubes. V was clipped by 6 bases and J by 10 bases, with 11 bases between them. This CDR3 has 11 amino acids. Germline V gene data show CDR1 as KGHSH and CDR2 as LQKENI. Findings of the study overall: Reduced TCR diversity was observed in persistent Graves' patients versus newly diagnosed patients.

The same sample was also studied in work on T cells in Graves' hyperthyroidism and ophthalmopathy.

The specimen was peripheral blood mononuclear cells (PBMCs), collected at new diagnosis, from a patient treated with antithyroid drugs. This sequence originates from a man aged 40-50 years with Graves disease. This chain connects TRBV18 to TRBJ2-3; maybe TRBD2 (6 bases). The chain's CDR3 is CASSSSGSQYF. In DNA, the CDR3 is TGTGCCAGCTCCAGTAGCGGATCGCAGTATTTT.